These T cell receptor beta chains were read from a single sample in a study of control samples from healthy donors and cancer patients. The table came from immunoSEQ multiplex PCR; TCRdb's copy has only in-frame clones and leaves some out. The sample lists some 130,000 clones, 89% occurring once. Material: PBMCs. The receptor source for this set is a middle-aged man with head and neck cancer. Each CDR3 is given with its conserved first and last residue. Fields, in order: D gene, J gene, V gene, clone size, CDR3 protein, CDR3 DNA. D genes are given only for firm matches. A clone size is listed for some rows: how often the clone was seen (once, few, many), or a class if it is expanded.

>NA|TRBJ1-2|TRBV7-2|NA
CASSSTLRESYTF
TGTGCCAGCAGCTCAACACTCAGGGAATCCTACACCTTC
>TRBD1|TRBJ2-7|TRBV7-9|NA
CASSPGQSNSYEQYF
TGTGCCAGCAGCCCGGGACAGAGCAACTCCTACGAGCAGTACTTC
>NA|TRBJ1-1|TRBV29-1|NA
CSVTGQNTEAFF
TGCAGCGTAACAGGGCAGAACACTGAAGCTTTCTTT
>NA|TRBJ2-5|TRBV5-1|few
CASSQETQYF
TGCGCCAGCAGCCAAGAGACCCAGTACTTC
>NA|TRBJ2-7|TRBV10-1|NA
CASSEVPADYEQYF
TGCGCCAGCAGTGAAGTCCCAGCGGACTATGAGCAGTACTTC
>NA|TRBJ2-5|TRBV6-5|NA
CASKLPGYEETQYF
TGTGCCAGCAAACTACCAGGTTACGAAGAGACCCAGTACTTC
>TRBD1|TRBJ2-7|TRBV27|NA
CASSPRTGGYEQYF
TGTGCCAGCAGTCCTCGGACAGGAGGCTACGAGCAGTACTTC
>TRBD1|TRBJ1-6|TRBV6-5|NA
CASSLDRAPLSPLHF
TGTGCCAGCAGCTTGGACAGGGCCCCCCTTTCACCCCTCCACTTT
>NA|TRBJ1-5|TRBV3-1/TRBV3-2|NA
CASSQEGQPQHF
TGTGCCAGCAGCCAAGAGGGGCAGCCCCAGCATTTT
>NA|TRBJ1-5|TRBV28|NA
CASRDPSVGQPQHF
TGTGCCAGCAGAGACCCCAGCGTGGGGCAGCCCCAGCATTTT
>TRBD2|TRBJ2-3|TRBV5-1|NA
CASSLRTSGLDTQYF
TGCGCCAGCAGCTTACGGACTAGCGGGCTAGATACGCAGTATTTT
>NA|TRBJ2-1|TRBV2|NA
CASSPLMLTSRGLDEQFF
TGTGCCAGCAGTCCCCTGATGTTGACTAGCAGGGGCTTGGATGAGCAGTTCTTC
>TRBD1|TRBJ2-7|TRBV9|NA
CASSVDGGTGAQEQYF
TGTGCCAGCAGCGTCGATGGGGGGACAGGGGCGCAAGAGCAGTACTTC
>TRBD2|TRBJ2-1|TRBV11-2|NA
CASSPGIAGYNEQFF
TGTGCCAGCAGCCCCGGGATAGCGGGGTACAATGAGCAGTTCTTC
>NA|TRBJ1-2|TRBV4-1|NA
CASSQYRRTLGYTF
TGCGCCAGCAGCCAATATAGGAGGACATTGGGCTACACCTTC
>NA|TRBJ1-2|TRBV6-1|NA
CASSETGPLYGYTF
TGTGCCAGCAGTGAAACGGGGCCCCTCTATGGCTACACCTTC
>TRBD2|TRBJ2-3|TRBV4-2|NA
CASSQVPAGDIMDTQYF
TGTGCCAGCAGCCAAGTACCAGCGGGAGATATAATGGATACGCAGTATTTT
>NA|TRBJ2-5|TRBV9|NA
CASSRGETQYF
TGTGCCAGCAGCCGAGGAGAGACCCAGTACTTC
>TRBD1|TRBJ2-1|TRBV7-2|NA
CASSAPGQARDEQFF
TGTGCCAGCAGCGCTCCGGGACAGGCTCGGGATGAGCAGTTCTTC
>TRBD1|TRBJ2-3|TRBV27|NA
CASSPGTGHTDTQYF
TGTGCCAGCAGTCCCGGGACAGGTCACACAGATACGCAGTATTTT
>TRBD2|TRBJ2-1|TRBV6-2/TRBV6-3|NA
CASSYWGGTYNEQFF
TGTGCCAGCAGTTATTGGGGGGGGACCTACAATGAGCAGTTCTTC
>NA|TRBJ2-6|TRBV7-9|NA
CASSLASYSGFSGANVLTF
TGTGCCAGCAGCTTAGCGTCCTACTCAGGGTTCTCTGGGGCCAACGTCCTGACTTTC
>TRBD2|TRBJ2-3|TRBV24-1|once
CATRRGGNEDTQYF
TGTGCCACCAGACGGGGGGGCAATGAGGATACGCAGTATTTT
>NA|TRBJ2-5|TRBV29-1|NA
CSVSRARETQYF
TGCAGCGTCTCTAGGGCCCGGGAGACCCAGTACTTC